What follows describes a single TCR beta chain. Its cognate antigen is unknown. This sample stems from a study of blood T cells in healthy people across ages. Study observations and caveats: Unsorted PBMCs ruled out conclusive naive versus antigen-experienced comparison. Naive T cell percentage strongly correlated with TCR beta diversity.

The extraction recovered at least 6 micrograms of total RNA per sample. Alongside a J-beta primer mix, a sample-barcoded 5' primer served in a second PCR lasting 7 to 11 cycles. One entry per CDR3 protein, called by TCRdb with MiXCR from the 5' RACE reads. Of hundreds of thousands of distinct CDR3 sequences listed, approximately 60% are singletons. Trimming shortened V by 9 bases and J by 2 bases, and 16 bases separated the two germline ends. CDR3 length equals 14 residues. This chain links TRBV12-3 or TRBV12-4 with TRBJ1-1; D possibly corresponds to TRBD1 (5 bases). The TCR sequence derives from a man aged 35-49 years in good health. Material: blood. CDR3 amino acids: CASRTQGVNTEAFF. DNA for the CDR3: TGTGCCAGTAGGACGCAGGGAGTAAACACTGAAGCTTTCTTT.